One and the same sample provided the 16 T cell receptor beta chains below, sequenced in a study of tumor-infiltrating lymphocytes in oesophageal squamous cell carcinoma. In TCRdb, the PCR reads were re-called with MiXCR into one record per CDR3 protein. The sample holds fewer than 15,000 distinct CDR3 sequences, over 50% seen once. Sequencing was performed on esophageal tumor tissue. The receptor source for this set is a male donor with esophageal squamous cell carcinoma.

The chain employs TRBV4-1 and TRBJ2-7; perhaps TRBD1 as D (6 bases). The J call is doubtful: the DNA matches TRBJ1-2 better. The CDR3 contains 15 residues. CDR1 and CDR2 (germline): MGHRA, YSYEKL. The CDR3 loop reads CASSQTGRENYGYTF. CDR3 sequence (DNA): TGCGCCAGCAGCCAAACAGGGAGGGAGAATTATGGCTACACCTTC.

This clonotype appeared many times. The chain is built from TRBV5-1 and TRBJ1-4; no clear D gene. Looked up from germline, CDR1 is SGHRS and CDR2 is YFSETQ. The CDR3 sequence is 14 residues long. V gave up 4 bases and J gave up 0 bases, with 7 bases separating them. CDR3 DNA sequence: TGCGCCAGCAGCACAGAAGCAACTAATGAAAAACTGTTTTTT. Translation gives CASSTEATNEKLFF.

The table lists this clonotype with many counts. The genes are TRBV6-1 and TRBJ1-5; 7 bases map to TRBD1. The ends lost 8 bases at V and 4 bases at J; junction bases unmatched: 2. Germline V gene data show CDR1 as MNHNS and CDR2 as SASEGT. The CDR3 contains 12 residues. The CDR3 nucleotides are TGTGCCAGCGGGACAGCTAATCAGCCCCAGCATTTT. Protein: CASGTANQPQHF.

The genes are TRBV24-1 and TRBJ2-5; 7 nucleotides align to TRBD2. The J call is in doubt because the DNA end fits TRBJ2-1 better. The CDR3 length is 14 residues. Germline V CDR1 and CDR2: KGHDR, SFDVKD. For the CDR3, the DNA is TGTGCCACCGGCGGGCTGAGCGGGGACAATGAGCAGTTCTTC. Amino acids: CATGGLSGDNEQFF.

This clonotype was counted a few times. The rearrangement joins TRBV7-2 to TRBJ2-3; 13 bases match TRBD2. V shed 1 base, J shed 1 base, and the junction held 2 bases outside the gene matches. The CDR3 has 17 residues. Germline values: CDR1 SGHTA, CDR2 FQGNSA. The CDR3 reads CASSLGTSGGRTDTQYF. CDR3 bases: TGTGCCAGCAGCTTAGGGACTAGCGGGGGTCGCACAGATACGCAGTATTTT.

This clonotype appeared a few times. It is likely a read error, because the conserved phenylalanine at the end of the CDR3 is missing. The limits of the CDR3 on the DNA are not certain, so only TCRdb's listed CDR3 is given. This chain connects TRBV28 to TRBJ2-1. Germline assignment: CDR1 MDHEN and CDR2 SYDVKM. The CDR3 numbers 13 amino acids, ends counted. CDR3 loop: CASSERYEQYFGN.

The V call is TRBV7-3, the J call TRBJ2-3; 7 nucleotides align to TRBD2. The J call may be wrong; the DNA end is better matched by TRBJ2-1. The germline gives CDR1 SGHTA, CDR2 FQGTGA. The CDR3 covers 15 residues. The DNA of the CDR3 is TGTGCCAGCAGCCCCGGGGGGACTACCTACAATGAGCAGTTCTTC. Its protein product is CASSPGGTTYNEQFF.

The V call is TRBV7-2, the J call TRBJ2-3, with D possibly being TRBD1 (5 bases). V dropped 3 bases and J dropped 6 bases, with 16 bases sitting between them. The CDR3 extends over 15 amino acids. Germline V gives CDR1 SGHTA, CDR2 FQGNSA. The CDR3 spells CASSFTQASRDTQYF. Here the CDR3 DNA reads TGTGCCAGCAGCTTCACACAGGCTTCAAGGGATACGCAGTATTTT.

CDR3 sequence (DNA): TGTGCCAGCAGCTCCCTGGGTGTGGGTACGCAGTATTTT. The encoded protein is CASSSLGVGTQYF. The chain is built from TRBV11-2 and TRBJ2-3, with D unresolved. The CDR3 spans 13 residues. V gave up 4 bases and J gave up 8 bases, with 13 bases separating them. Per the germline V gene, CDR1 is SGHAT and CDR2 is FQNNGV.

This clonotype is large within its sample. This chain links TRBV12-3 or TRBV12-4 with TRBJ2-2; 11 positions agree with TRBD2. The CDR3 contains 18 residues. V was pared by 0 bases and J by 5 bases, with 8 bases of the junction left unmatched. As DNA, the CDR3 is TGTGCCAGCAGTTTAGCGCTAGTAGCGGGAGGGATAACCGGGGAGCTGTTTTTT. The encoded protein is CASSLALVAGGITGELFF.

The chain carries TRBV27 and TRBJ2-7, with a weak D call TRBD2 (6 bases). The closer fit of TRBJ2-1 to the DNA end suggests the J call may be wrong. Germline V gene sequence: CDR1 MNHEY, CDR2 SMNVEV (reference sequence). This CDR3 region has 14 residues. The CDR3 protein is CASSLPGLPNEQFF. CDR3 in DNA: TGTGCCAGCAGTTTACCGGGACTGCCAAATGAGCAGTTCTTC.

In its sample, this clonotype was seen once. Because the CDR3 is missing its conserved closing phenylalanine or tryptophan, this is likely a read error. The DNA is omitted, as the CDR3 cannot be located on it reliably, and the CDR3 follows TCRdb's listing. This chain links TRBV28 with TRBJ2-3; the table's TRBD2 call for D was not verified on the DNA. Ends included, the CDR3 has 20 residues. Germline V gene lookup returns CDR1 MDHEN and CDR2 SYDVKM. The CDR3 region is CASSFPGTSGYSYNEQFFGP.

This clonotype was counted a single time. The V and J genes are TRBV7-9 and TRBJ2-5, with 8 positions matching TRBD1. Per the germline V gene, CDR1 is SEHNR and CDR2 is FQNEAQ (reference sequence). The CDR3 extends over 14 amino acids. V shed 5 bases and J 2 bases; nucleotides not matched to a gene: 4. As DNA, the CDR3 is TGTGCCAGCAGCCCTGGACAGGGACAAGAGACCCAGTACTTC. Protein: CASSPGQGQETQYF.

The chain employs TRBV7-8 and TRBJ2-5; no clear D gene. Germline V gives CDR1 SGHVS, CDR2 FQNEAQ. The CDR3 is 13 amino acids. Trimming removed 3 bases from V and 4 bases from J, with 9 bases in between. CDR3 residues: CASSFEERETQYF. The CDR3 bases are TGTGCCAGCAGCTTCGAAGAGAGAGAGACCCAGTACTTC.

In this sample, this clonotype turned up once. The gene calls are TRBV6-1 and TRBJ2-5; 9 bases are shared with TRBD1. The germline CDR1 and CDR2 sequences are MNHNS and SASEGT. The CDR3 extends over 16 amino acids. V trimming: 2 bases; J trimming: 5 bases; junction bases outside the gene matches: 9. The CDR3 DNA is TGTGCCAGCAGTGAAAAAAACAGGGGGCGCATGGAGACCCAGTACTTC. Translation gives CASSEKNRGRMETQYF.

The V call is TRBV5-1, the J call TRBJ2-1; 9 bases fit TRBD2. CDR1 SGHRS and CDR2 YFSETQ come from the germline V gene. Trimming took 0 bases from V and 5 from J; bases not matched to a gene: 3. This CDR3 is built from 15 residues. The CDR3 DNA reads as TGCGCCAGCAGCTTGGGGGCGGGAGGGGACAATGAGCAGTTCTTC. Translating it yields CASSLGAGGDNEQFF.